The 25 T cell receptor beta chains given below trace back to one sample, sequenced in a study of blood T cell repertoires in COVID-19 (dated by TCRdb to the early 2020s). Libraries came from the immunoSEQ multiplex PCR assay. The table comes from immuneACCESS by way of TCRdb, which keeps in-frame sequences with V and J called. Part of the clones is missing from these tables; in studies checked, under half for an unresolved V gene and the rest for unknown reasons. The sample table records roughly 190,000 clones; more than 85% of these occur just once. Over 7% of the sample goes to the ten largest clones. The specimen was peripheral blood. These receptors came from a woman aged 80 or over in a cohort sampled during active or convalescent COVID-19.

The chain combines TRBV5-1 with TRBJ2-7; the D gene is possibly TRBD2 (6 bases). The CDR3 runs to 13 residues. V lost 2 bases to trimming and J lost 3 bases, with 9 bases between them. The germline V gene encodes CDR1 SGHRS and CDR2 YFSETQ. CDR3 sequence (DNA): TGCGCCAGCAGCTTCGGGGGAAACTACGAGCAGTACGTC. Translation: CASSFGGNYEQYV.

V and J are TRBV28 and TRBJ1-1; D unresolved. The germline V and J ends were trimmed by 7 bases and 10 bases, with 16 bases remaining between them. The CDR3 has 12 residues. CDR1 is MDHEN, CDR2 SYDVKM, per germline. CDR3 nucleotide sequence: TGTGCCAGCACCCCCTCGGTGGGGAGAGCTTTCTTT. It translates to CASTPSVGRAFF.

The chain links TRBV15 to TRBJ1-5; D may be TRBD1 (6 bases). V was pared by 8 bases and J by 0 bases, with 14 bases between. Germline V gives CDR1 LNHNV, CDR2 YYDKDF (reference sequence). CDR3 length equals 15 residues. CDR3 residues: CATRGQIYSNQPQHF. For the CDR3, the DNA is TGTGCCACCCGCGGACAGATCTATAGCAATCAGCCCCAGCATTTT. Drawing the rest from reference TRBV15 and TRBJ1-5, the complete variable domain is DAMVIQNPRYQVTQFGKPVTLSCSQTLNHNVMYWYQQKSSQAPKLLFHYYDKDFNNEADTPDNFQSRRPNTSFCFLDIRSPGLGDTAMYLCATRGQIYSNQPQHFGDGTRLSIL.

CDR3 in amino acids: CASRDSGGPTQYF. DNA for the CDR3: TGTGCCAGCAGGGATAGCGGGGGACCGACCCAGTACTTC. This chain connects TRBV2 to TRBJ2-5; 9 nucleotides align to TRBD2. V lost 6 bases to trimming and J lost 7 bases; unmatched junction nucleotides: 6. The CDR3 is 13 amino acids. Germline V gives CDR1 SNHLY, CDR2 FYNNEI.

This clone was seen a few times. The genes are TRBV6-5 and TRBJ1-2, with 8 bases matching TRBD1. Germline-derived CDR1 and CDR2 are MNHEY and SVGAGI. J lost 8 bases, V lost 2 bases, and 10 bases had no gene match. The CDR3 extends over 15 amino acids. Here the CDR3 DNA reads TGTGCCAGCAGTTACGCCAATACACAGGGGGAAGGCTACACCTTC. This gives the protein CASSYANTQGEGYTF.

The chain employs TRBV20-1 and TRBJ1-2; D is perhaps TRBD1 (5 bases). V shed 3 bases and J shed 6 bases, with 17 bases lying between them. The length of the CDR3 is 14 residues. CDR1 and CDR2 (germline): DFQATT, SNEGSKA (reference sequence). The CDR3 bases are TGCAGTGCTAGTCTATCCGGGACGGGGGATGGCTACACCTTC. It specifies CSASLSGTGDGYTF.

The chain employs TRBV21-1 and TRBJ1-6. TRBV21-1 is an annotated pseudogene. This CDR3 spans 14 amino acids. CDR3 loop: CASPSGPPNSPLHF. The CDR3 DNA reads as TGTGCCAGCCCGAGCGGGCCGCCTAATTCACCCCTCCACTTT.

The rearrangement uses TRBV11-2 and TRBJ2-7, with TRBD2 matching over 10 bases. The CDR3 is made up of 17 amino acids. Germline CDR1 and CDR2: SGHAT and FQNNGV. The trim removed 5 bases at V and 2 bases at J, leaving 12 bases unmatched. The CDR3 bases are TGTGCCAGCAGCGGAGAACTGATAGCGGGGGGAACCTACGAGCAGTACTTC. As protein: CASSGELIAGGTYEQYF. Variable domain in full (rest from reference TRBV11-2 and TRBJ2-7): EAGVAQSPRYKIIEKRQSVAFWCNPISGHATLYWYQQILGQGPKLLIQFQNNGVVDDSQLPKDRFSAERLKGVDSTLKIQPAKLEDSAVYLCASSGELIAGGTYEQYFGPGTRLTVT.

This clone has only one observation. The J gene is TRBJ2-7, the V gene TRBV6-5, with 9 bases lining up with TRBD2. This CDR3 contains 14 residues. J lost 3 bases, V lost 6 bases, and 6 bases had no gene match. The germline CDR1 and CDR2 sequences are MNHEY and SVGAGI. CDR3 protein: CASRLAGGVYEQYV. The CDR3 DNA is TGTGCCAGCAGACTAGCGGGTGGTGTCTACGAGCAGTACGTC.

This chain joins TRBV3-1 (or the pseudogene TRBV3-2) and TRBJ2-5; TRBD2 agrees at 11 bases. This CDR3 is 15 amino acids long. Trimming at V came to 4 bases and at J to 3 bases, leaving 4 bases not matched to a gene. CDR1 and CDR2 (germline): LGHDT, YNNKEL (reference sequence). Here the CDR3 reads CASSLPGLAEETQYF. The CDR3 coding sequence is TGTGCCAGCAGCCTTCCGGGACTAGCGGAAGAGACCCAGTACTTC.

The chain couples TRBV25-1 to TRBJ1-5; TRBD1 might be the D (5 bases). This CDR3 has 17 amino acids. Germline values: CDR1 MGHDK, CDR2 SYGVNS. Trimming removed 2 bases from V and 0 bases from J, with 14 bases in between. In DNA form, the CDR3 reads TGTGCCAGCAGTGAAGGGGCAGGACGTAATAGCAATCAGCCCCAGCATTTT. It codes for CASSEGAGRNSNQPQHF. The whole variable domain, filled in from reference TRBV25-1 and TRBJ1-5, reads EADIYQTPRYLVIGTGKKITLECSQTMGHDKMYWYQQDPGMELHLIHYSYGVNSTEKGDLSSESTVSRIRTEHFPLTLESARPSHTSQYLCASSEGAGRNSNQPQHFGDGTRLSIL.

This clone is a singleton in its sample. The chain couples TRBV7-9 to TRBJ2-5, with unresolved D. CDR3 length: 15 residues. With 5 bases removed from V and 1 base from J, the gap between germline ends came to 14 bases. Germline V CDR1 and CDR2: SEHNR, FQNEAQ (reference sequence). This CDR3 reads CASSTMTTLQETQYF. The CDR3 DNA follows: TGTGCCAGCAGCACCATGACAACCCTCCAAGAGACCCAGTACTTC.

CDR3 DNA sequence: TGTGCCAGCAGCGGGGGACAGGGGAACTACAATGAGCAGTTCTTC. Its translation is CASSGGQGNYNEQFF. The genes are TRBV5-6 and TRBJ2-1; 10 bases agree with TRBD1. This CDR3 contains 15 residues. Germline V lookup: CDR1 SGHDT, CDR2 YYEEEE. V lost 4 bases and J lost 3; bases outside the gene matches: 4.

This clone came up once. The V and J genes are TRBV3-1 (or the pseudogene TRBV3-2) and TRBJ1-1; 7 nucleotides agree with TRBD1. Trimming removed 1 base from V and 4 bases from J; junction bases left unmatched: 3. The CDR3 contains 14 residues. Germline V gives CDR1 LGHDT, CDR2 YNNKEL (reference sequence). The CDR3: CASSQVDRATEAFF. CDR3 bases: TGTGCCAGCAGCCAAGTCGACAGGGCCACTGAAGCTTTCTTT.

J is TRBJ1-3 and V is TRBV7-9; unclear D gene. The CDR3 is made up of 15 amino acids. V lost 4 bases, J lost 0 bases, and 10 bases lay in between. Germline assignment: CDR1 SEHNR and CDR2 FQNEAQ (reference sequence). The CDR3 bases are TGTGCCAGCAGCTCTAGCATTGTCTCTGGAAACACCATATATTTT. Its translation is CASSSSIVSGNTIYF. The variable domain in full, with the rest retrieved from reference TRBV7-9 and TRBJ1-3, is DTGVSQNPRHKITKRGQNVTFRCDPISEHNRLYWYRQTLGQGPEFLTYFQNEAQLEKSRLLSDRFSAERPKGSFSTLEIQRTEQGDSAMYLCASSSSIVSGNTIYFGEGSWLTVV.

The J gene is TRBJ1-1, the V gene TRBV30; D possibly corresponds to TRBD1 (6 bases). Between the trimmed V and J ends, which lost 3 bases and 2 bases, there was a span of 10 bases. The germline V gene encodes CDR1 GTSNPN and CDR2 SVGIG (reference sequence). This CDR3 region has 13 residues. The CDR3 here is CAWRQGFNTEAFF. The CDR3 DNA is TGTGCCTGGAGACAGGGATTTAACACTGAAGCTTTCTTT.

The chain employs TRBV7-9 and TRBJ2-7; 10 positions match TRBD1. The CDR3 spans 15 residues. Germline CDR1 reads SEHNR; CDR2 reads FQNEAQ (reference sequence). Trimming took 2 bases from V and 7 from J; bases not matched to a gene: 8. CDR3: CASSLPGTGVKEQYF. CDR3 in DNA: TGTGCCAGCAGCTTACCTGGGACAGGGGTTAAGGAGCAGTACTTC.

Only a few counts were recorded for this clone. The CDR3 nucleotides are TGTGCCAGCAGTTTTGAGGGAAAGGCTTTCTTT. It yields the protein CASSFEGKAFF. The chain uses TRBV27 and TRBJ1-1; D call uncertain. CDR1 is MNHEY, CDR2 SMNVEV, per germline (reference sequence). Trimming removed 3 bases from V and 11 bases from J, with 10 bases in between. The CDR3 runs 11 residues.

The rearrangement joins TRBV4-2 to TRBJ2-3, with TRBD2 identical over 7 bases. This CDR3 spans 15 amino acids. V dropped 1 base and J dropped 1; count of bases not matched to a gene: 2. Per germline, CDR1 LGHNA and CDR2 YNFKEQ. In DNA, the CDR3 is TGTGCCAGCAGCCAAGCGGGAGGTCGCACAGATACGCAGTATTTT. Amino acids: CASSQAGGRTDTQYF.

The chain joins TRBV10-3 to TRBJ1-1, with D possibly TRBD1 on 6 matching bases. CDR1 and CDR2 from the germline V gene are ENHRY and SYGVKD. The CDR3 consists of 11 residues. Trimming left V 7 bases short and J 8 bases short, with 11 bases between. For the CDR3, the DNA is TGTGCCATCAACGGGGGGGCAGAAGCTTTCTTT. Translation: CAINGGAEAFF.

V and J are TRBV18 and TRBJ2-1; D gene unclear. Trimming left V 4 bases short and J 0 bases short, with 7 bases between. The CDR3 runs to 14 residues. Germline V lookup: CDR1 KGHSH, CDR2 LQKENI. CDR3 in amino acids: CASSLAGSYNEQFF. CDR3 bases: TGTGCCAGCTCACTTGCAGGCTCCTACAATGAGCAGTTCTTC.

This chain's CDR3 is CAWSNQGGEQYV. The CDR3 DNA reads TGTGCCTGGAGTAATCAGGGGGGCGAGCAGTACGTC. This sequence joins TRBV30 and TRBJ2-7; D is possibly TRBD1 (7 bases). CDR1 GTSNPN and CDR2 SVGIG come from the germline V gene (reference sequence). The CDR3 loop spans 12 amino acids. Trimming left V 2 bases short and J 6 bases short, with 11 bases between.

The chain joins TRBV19 to TRBJ1-1; 7 bases match TRBD1. The ends lost 6 bases at V and 1 base at J; junction bases unmatched: 11. In germline, CDR1 is LNHDA, CDR2 SQIVND (reference sequence). The CDR3 is 16 residues long. CDR3 in DNA: TGTGCCAGTAGCTCCTTGGACAGGACAAAGAACACTGAAGCTTTCTTT. Protein sequence: CASSSLDRTKNTEAFF.

The chain combines TRBV18 with TRBJ2-7, with 13 nucleotides matching TRBD2. Trimming removed 5 bases from V and 3 bases from J; junction bases left unmatched: 13. The CDR3 sequence is 18 residues long. Germline CDR1 reads KGHSH; CDR2 reads LQKENI. CDR3 bases: TGTGCCAGCTCAAGGACTAGCGGGGGCAGTGCATCGGTCTACGAGCAGTACTTC. This translates into CASSRTSGGSASVYEQYF. Full variable domain (outside the CDR3, taken from reference TRBV18 and TRBJ2-7): NAGVMQNPRHLVRRRGQEARLRCSPMKGHSHVYWYRQLPEEGLKFMVYLQKENIIDESGMPKERFSAEFPKEGPSILRIQQVVRGDSAAYFCASSRTSGGSASVYEQYFGPGTRLTVT.

The chain links TRBV5-1 to TRBJ1-1, with 9 bases aligning to TRBD1. Germline V CDR1 and CDR2: SGHRS, YFSETQ. This CDR3 spans 15 amino acids. V gave up 4 bases and J gave up 1 base; unmatched junction bases: 5. The CDR3 DNA is TGCGCCAGCAGCCCGCGGACAGGGGAGAACACTGAAGCTTTCTTT. Its protein is CASSPRTGENTEAFF.